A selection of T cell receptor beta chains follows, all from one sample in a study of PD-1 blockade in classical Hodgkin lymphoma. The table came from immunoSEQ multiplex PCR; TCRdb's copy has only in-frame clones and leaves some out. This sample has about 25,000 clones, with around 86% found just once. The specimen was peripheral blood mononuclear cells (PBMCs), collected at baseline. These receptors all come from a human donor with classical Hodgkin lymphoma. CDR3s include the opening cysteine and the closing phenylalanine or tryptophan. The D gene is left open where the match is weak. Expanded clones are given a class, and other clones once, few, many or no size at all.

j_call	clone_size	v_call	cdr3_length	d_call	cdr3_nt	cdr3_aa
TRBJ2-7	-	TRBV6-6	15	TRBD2	TGTGCCAGCAGCCCGACTAGCCCGAGGCTCTACGAGCAGTACTTC	CASSPTSPRLYEQYF
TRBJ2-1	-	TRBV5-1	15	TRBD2	TGCGCCAGCAGCACCAGCGGGGGATACTACAATGAGCAGTTCTTC	CASSTSGGYYNEQFF
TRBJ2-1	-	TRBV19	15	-	TGTGCCAGTAGTATAGGTGGGGTCGATCGAGATGAGCAGTTCTTC	CASSIGGVDRDEQFF
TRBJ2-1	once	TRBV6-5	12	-	TGTGCCAGCAGCTCATCTTGGAATGAGCAGTTCTTC	CASSSSWNEQFF
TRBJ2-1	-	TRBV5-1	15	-	TGCGCCAGCAGCTTGAGTAGCGTGGACCACAATGAGCAGTTCTTC	CASSLSSVDHNEQFF
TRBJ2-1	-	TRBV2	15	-	TGTGCCAGCAGTGACCAGGGGACTTCCTACAATGAGCAGTTCTTC	CASSDQGTSYNEQFF
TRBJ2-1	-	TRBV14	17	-	TGTGCCAGCAGCCAAGTACTTTGGGGGGGGCCCTACAATGAGCAGTTCTTC	CASSQVLWGGPYNEQFF
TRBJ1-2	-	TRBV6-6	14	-	TGTGCCAGCAGACCAGGTCTGGTAATCTATGGCTACACCTTC	CASRPGLVIYGYTF
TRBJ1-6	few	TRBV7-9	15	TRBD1	TGTGCCAGCAGCACGACAGGGGGCGGGGGTTCACCCCTCCACTTT	CASSTTGGGGSPLHF
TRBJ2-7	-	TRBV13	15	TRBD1	TGTGCCAGCAGCTTAGCCGGGACAGGTTTCGACGAGCAGTACTTC	CASSLAGTGFDEQYF
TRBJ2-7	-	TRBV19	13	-	TGTGCCAGTAGTATTGGCCTAGGCTACGAGCAGTACTTC	CASSIGLGYEQYF
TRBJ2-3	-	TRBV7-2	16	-	TGTGCCAGCAGCCGCCAGGGGAATCCTAGCACAGATACGCAGTATTTT	CASSRQGNPSTDTQYF
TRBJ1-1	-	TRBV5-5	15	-	TGTGCCAGCAGCTTATCCAGTTGGGATGAACGGGAAGCTTTCTTT	CASSLSSWDEREAFF
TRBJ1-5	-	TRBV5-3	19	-	TGTGCCAGAAGCCCCGCGACAGCCCAAGTCGACCCCCCATATCAGCCCCAGCATTTT	CARSPATAQVDPPYQPQHF
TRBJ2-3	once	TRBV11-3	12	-	TGTGCCAGCAGCCCAGCTGCGGATACGCAGTATTTT	CASSPAADTQYF
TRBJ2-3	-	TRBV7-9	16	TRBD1	TGTGCCAGCAGCTTACTTATGAGACAGGGATCAGATACGCAGTATTTT	CASSLLMRQGSDTQYF
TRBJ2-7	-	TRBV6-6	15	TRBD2	TGTGCCAGCAGTTCCCCCGGACTAGCGGTGTACGAGCAGTACTTC	CASSSPGLAVYEQYF
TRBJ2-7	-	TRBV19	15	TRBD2	TGTGCCAGTACCATCCATAGCGGGGCTACCTACGAGCAGTACTTC	CASTIHSGATYEQYF
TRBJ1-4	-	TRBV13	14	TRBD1	TGTGCCAGCAGCTTAGGAGGGGGCTATGAAAAACTGTTTTTT	CASSLGGGYEKLFF
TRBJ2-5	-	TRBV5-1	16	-	TGCGCCAGCAGCTTGGAGTCTTCAGGACCGCGGGAGACCCAGTACTTC	CASSLESSGPRETQYF
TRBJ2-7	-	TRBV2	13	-	TGTGCCAGCAGTTTGGGACTCACCTACGAGCAGTACTTC	CASSLGLTYEQYF
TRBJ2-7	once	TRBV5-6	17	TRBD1	TGTGCCAGCAGTTTCCCCTCCCGGGACAGGGGGCGTAACGAGCAGTACTTC	CASSFPSRDRGRNEQYF
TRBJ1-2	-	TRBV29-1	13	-	TGCAGCGTTGAAGCAGGGATCGACTATGGCTACACCTTC	CSVEAGIDYGYTF
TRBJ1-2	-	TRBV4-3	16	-	TGCGCCAGCAGCCCAGCCGTCGGGGTTACTAACTATGGCTACACCTTC	CASSPAVGVTNYGYTF
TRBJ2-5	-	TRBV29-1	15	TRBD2	TGCAGCGTTGCGCGGACTAGCGGGAGCCAAGAGACCCAGTACTTC	CSVARTSGSQETQYF
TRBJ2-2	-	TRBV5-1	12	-	TGCGCCTCACAACAGCTAACCGGGGAGCTGTTTTTT	CASQQLTGELFF
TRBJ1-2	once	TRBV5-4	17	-	TGTGCCAGCAGCTTGGGACCAGGGTCGGCCTTACCCTATGGCTACACCTTC	CASSLGPGSALPYGYTF
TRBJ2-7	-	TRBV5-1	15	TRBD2	TGCGCCAGCAGCTTGTCTGCGGGGGGGCCCTACGAGCAGTACTTC	CASSLSAGGPYEQYF
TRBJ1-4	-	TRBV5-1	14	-	TGCGCCAGCAGCCCAGGGTCGGAGAATGAAAAACTGTTTTTT	CASSPGSENEKLFF
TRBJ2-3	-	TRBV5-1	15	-	TGCGCCAGCAGCTTGGCAGGGGCGAGCACAGATACGCAGTATTTT	CASSLAGASTDTQYF
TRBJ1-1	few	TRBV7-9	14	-	TGTGCCAGCAGCTGGGGTCAGATGAACACTGAAGCTTTCTTT	CASSWGQMNTEAFF
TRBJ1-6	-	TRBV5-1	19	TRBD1	TGCGCCAGCAGCTTAGATGGACAGGGGGCTTTGGAGGTAGATTCACCCCTCCACTTT	CASSLDGQGALEVDSPLHF
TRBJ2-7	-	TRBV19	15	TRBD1	TGTGCCAGTAGTCTTGGACAGGTGAGGACCCGCGAGCAGTACTTC	CASSLGQVRTREQYF
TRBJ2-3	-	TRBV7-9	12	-	TGTGCCAGCAGCTTAAGCGGAGATACGCAGTATTTT	CASSLSGDTQYF
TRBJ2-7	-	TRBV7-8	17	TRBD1	TGTGCCAGCAGCTTAGCGCACGGACAGGGACACTCCTACGAGCAGTACTTC	CASSLAHGQGHSYEQYF
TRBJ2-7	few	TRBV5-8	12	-	TGTGCCAGCAGCTTCTATGGGGGGGAGCAGTACTTC	CASSFYGGEQYF
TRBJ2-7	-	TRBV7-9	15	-	TGTGCCAGCAGCTTAGATCGGACACTCTCCTACGAGCAGTACTTC	CASSLDRTLSYEQYF
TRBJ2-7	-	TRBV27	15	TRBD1	TGTGCCAGCAGGCCAACGGGACAGAGAAACTACGAGCAGTACTTC	CASRPTGQRNYEQYF
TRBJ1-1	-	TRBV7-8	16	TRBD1	TGTGCCAGCAGCTACCAAACCGGGACAGTGAACACTGAAGCTTTCTTT	CASSYQTGTVNTEAFF
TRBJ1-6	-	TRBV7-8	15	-	TGTGCCAGCAGCTTCCTCGGCGGGGGTAATTCACCCCTCCACTTT	CASSFLGGGNSPLHF
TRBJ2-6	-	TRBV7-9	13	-	TGTGCCAGCAGCCAAACTGGGGCCAACGTCCTGACTTTC	CASSQTGANVLTF
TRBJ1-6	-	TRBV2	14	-	TGTGCCAGCAGTTCCGAGGGTGGTAATTCACCCCTCCACTTT	CASSSEGGNSPLHF
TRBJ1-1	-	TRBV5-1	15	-	TGCGCCAGCAGCTTGGCCGGTAGGAGTGACACTGAAGCTTTCTTT	CASSLAGRSDTEAFF
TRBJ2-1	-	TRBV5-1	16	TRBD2	TGCGCCAGCAGCTTGGCTGGCGGGGGGGCTCTGAATGAGCAGTTCTTC	CASSLAGGGALNEQFF
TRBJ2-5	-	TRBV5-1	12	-	TGCGCCAGCAGCGAGGGTGAAGAGACCCAGTACTTC	CASSEGEETQYF